Sequencing of this TCR beta chain was carried out in a study of T cell changes during pregnancy in multiple sclerosis. Sequencing was performed with immunoSEQ multiplex PCR; in TCRdb, only in-frame clones are kept and a portion is missing. Of about 38,000 clones listed, about 93% were seen once; the top ten hold under 0.4%. The CDR3 has 18 residues. Germline V CDR1 and CDR2: SGHDT, YYEEEE. Trimming removed 6 bases from V and 5 bases from J; junction bases left unmatched: 15. The chain joins TRBV5-6 to TRBJ2-5; 14 bases align to TRBD2. The sample here was CD4+ T cells from peripheral blood mononuclear cells, taken after pregnancy. The TCR comes from a female donor in good health, enrolled as a control in a pregnancy study. CDR3 protein: CASTFLRLAGGRRETQYF. CDR3 in DNA: TGTGCCAGCACCTTCCTCCGACTAGCGGGGGGGCGTCGGGAGACCCAGTACTTC.